This T cell receptor beta chain was documented in a study of pediatric ulcerative colitis (dated by TCRdb to the late 2010s). Turning to the overall study: Among the ulcerative colitis patients, several had pancolitis and two had left-sided colitis, and histology in every patient was consistent with ulcerative colitis. From roughly 9 newly diagnosed, treatment-naive pediatric ulcerative colitis patients and a handful of non-IBD control children, paired blood and rectal samples were collected. By Pediatric Ulcerative Colitis Activity Index, mild disease was classified in a couple of patients, moderate disease in four and acute severe colitis in three.

A note on this clone: What antigen it recognizes has not been identified. Within one base of it there is no much larger clone, and no base qualities were kept.

Through the immunoSEQ TRB Survey service, multiplex V and J primers were used to amplify rearranged CDR3 beta regions from genomic DNA. To keep sequencing depth the same across samples, survey-level depth of up to 500,000 reads per sample was applied. The libraries were purified, combined into pools and sequenced with Illumina technology. The authors processed their data as follows. Productive clonality, sample overlap, pairwise scatters, CDR3 beta length, V/D/J gene usage and productiveness were assessed with immunoSEQ online tools. Calculated diversity was defined as the number of unique rearrangements divided by total templates times 100, and Shannon and Simpson indices were additionally computed. Principal component analysis used the R prcomp function and ggbiplot package on Z-score normalized data. Blood-rectal clonal overlap within each subject was quantified with Morisita's index. Drawn from immuneACCESS, this table holds only the in-frame rearrangements with V and J called that TCRdb kept. Clones are partly lost; checked studies trace under half to an unresolved V gene and leave the rest unexplained. V and J calls and clone size are given by that table; D and trimming were obtained from the DNA. The sample table shows about 15,000 clones, and roughly 70% are seen once. Together, the top ten hold 3.4% of the sample.

During colonoscopy, one to two pinch biopsies were obtained from the rectum for research. No immunosuppressive medication had been given to the ulcerative colitis patients before the diagnostic colonoscopy. Before DNA was isolated, the rectal biopsies underwent proteinase K digestion. The Wizard kit (Promega) was used to extract genomic DNA from both blood and intestinal samples. General study outcomes and caveats: A couple of patients' blood samples yielded substantially fewer templates for technical reasons and were excluded from blood-rectal overlap analysis. Controls, mild-moderate and acute severe colitis patients were separated by rectal repertoire features, and reduced rectal diversity due to clonal expansions was observed in acute severe colitis. Two rectal CDR3 clonotypes were present in all ulcerative colitis patients and in none of the controls. Rectal pinch biopsies may have included blood-derived T cells, especially in patients with overt colitis. The healthy control group was small, consisting of only four individuals. Because the repertoires came from total lymphocyte DNA, rare subsets such as regulatory T cells may have patterns that are not reflected. Significantly higher autologous blood-rectal clonal overlap was found in ulcerative colitis patients than in controls, which suggested increased T cell trafficking to inflamed tissue.

CDR1 SGDLS and CDR2 YYNGEE are derived from the germline V gene. V loses 0 bases, J loses 1 base, and the germline ends lie 11 bases apart. The CDR3, from cysteine to phenylalanine, totals 15 residues. Left in the record is the CDR3 DNA by itself, 45 bases read in frame from the first base. The specimen sequenced was gut tissue. The sequence joins TRBV9 to TRBJ2-7; the D gene cannot be named for sure. This receptor was taken from a girl between 5 and 17 years old with moderate ulcerative colitis. CDR3 protein: CASSVASEVSYEQYF. The sequence in DNA is TGTGCCAGCAGCGTAGCTTCCGAAGTTTCCTACGAGCAGTACTTC.